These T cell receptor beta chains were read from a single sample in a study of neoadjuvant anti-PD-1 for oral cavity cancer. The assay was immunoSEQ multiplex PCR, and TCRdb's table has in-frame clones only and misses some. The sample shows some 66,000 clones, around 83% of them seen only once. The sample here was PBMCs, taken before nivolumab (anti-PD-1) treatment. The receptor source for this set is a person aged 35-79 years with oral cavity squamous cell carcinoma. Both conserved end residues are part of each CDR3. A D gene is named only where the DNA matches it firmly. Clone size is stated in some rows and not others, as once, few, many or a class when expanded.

DNA: TGTGCCACCGACGACAGGGGTTTGGGCGAGCAGTACTTC
CDR3: CATDDRGLGEQYF
J: TRBJ2-7
V: TRBV6-6
D: TRBD1
size: -

DNA: TGCGCCAGCAGTCCAGGGGCCGAATTCAATTACAATGAGCAGTTCTTC
CDR3: CASSPGAEFNYNEQFF
J: TRBJ2-1
V: TRBV5-1
D: -
size: -

DNA: TGCGCCAGCAGTTTCGGGCAAACTAGCACAGATACGCAGTATTTT
CDR3: CASSFGQTSTDTQYF
J: TRBJ2-3
V: TRBV5-1
D: -
size: -

DNA: TGTGCCAGTAACGGGGCCCGCAATCAGCCCCAGCATTTT
CDR3: CASNGARNQPQHF
J: TRBJ1-5
V: TRBV19
D: -
size: -

DNA: TGTGCCAGCAGTTCCCGGGAGATCTACAATGAGCAGTTCTTC
CDR3: CASSSREIYNEQFF
J: TRBJ2-1
V: TRBV6-5
D: -
size: -

DNA: TGTGCCAGTAGCCGACAGGGTGGGTTCGAGCAGTACTTC
CDR3: CASSRQGGFEQYF
J: TRBJ2-7
V: TRBV19
D: TRBD1
size: -

DNA: TGTGCCAGCAGCTACACCGGGACAGGGCTCACCGGGGAGCTGTTTTTT
CDR3: CASSYTGTGLTGELFF
J: TRBJ2-2
V: TRBV13
D: TRBD1
size: -

DNA: TGCGCCAGCAGCCAGGGGACAGGGAGAAACACCATATATTTT
CDR3: CASSQGTGRNTIYF
J: TRBJ1-3
V: TRBV4-1
D: TRBD1
size: once

DNA: TGTGCCTGGACGGGTCTGGGGGTGAGATATGGCTACACCTTC
CDR3: CAWTGLGVRYGYTF
J: TRBJ1-2
V: TRBV30
D: -
size: -

DNA: TGTGCCAGCAGTGAGGGTCTGACAGGGGCGCAAGAAAAACTGTTTTTT
CDR3: CASSEGLTGAQEKLFF
J: TRBJ1-4
V: TRBV6-1
D: TRBD1
size: -

DNA: TGCGCCAGCAGCGGCGGGACGGCGGACGGAAAACTGTTTTTT
CDR3: CASSGGTADGKLFF
J: TRBJ1-4
V: TRBV5-1
D: -
size: once

DNA: TGCGCCAGCAGTCGACAGGGGGCCTACAATGAGCAGTTCTTC
CDR3: CASSRQGAYNEQFF
J: TRBJ2-1
V: TRBV5-1
D: TRBD1
size: -

DNA: TGCGCCAGCAGCTGGAGACAGGGGGCCGGGGATACGCAGTATTTT
CDR3: CASSWRQGAGDTQYF
J: TRBJ2-3
V: TRBV5-1
D: TRBD1
size: once

DNA: TGTGCCAGCAGCGTAGCTGTCCAGCGGGAAAAACTGTTTTTT
CDR3: CASSVAVQREKLFF
J: TRBJ1-4
V: TRBV9
D: -
size: -

DNA: TGTGCCAGCACTCCGGGAGGGCCGAGAGATACGCAGTATTTT
CDR3: CASTPGGPRDTQYF
J: TRBJ2-3
V: TRBV19
D: TRBD2
size: -

DNA: TGTGCCAGCAGCTTGACTAGCGGGAACTCTTACGAGCAGTACTTC
CDR3: CASSLTSGNSYEQYF
J: TRBJ2-7
V: TRBV11-2
D: TRBD2
size: once

DNA: TGCGCCAGCAGCCCTACACTAACTAGCGGGGGCACCACCGGGGAGCTGTTTTTT
CDR3: CASSPTLTSGGTTGELFF
J: TRBJ2-2
V: TRBV5-1
D: TRBD2
size: -

DNA: TGTGCCAGCAGTGGCCCGGGACTAGCGGGAGGGCCAGAGACCCAGTACTTC
CDR3: CASSGPGLAGGPETQYF
J: TRBJ2-5
V: TRBV2
D: TRBD2
size: few

DNA: TGTGCCAGCAGCTTGGCCCCGAGATGGTACGAGCAGTACTTC
CDR3: CASSLAPRWYEQYF
J: TRBJ2-7
V: TRBV5-6
D: -
size: -

DNA: TGTGCCAGCAGTTGGCCCCTCGGGGGCACCGGGGAGCTGTTTTTT
CDR3: CASSWPLGGTGELFF
J: TRBJ2-2
V: TRBV28
D: -
size: -

DNA: TGTGCCAGCAGCCCGAGCAGGGTTGGCACTGAAGCTTTCTTT
CDR3: CASSPSRVGTEAFF
J: TRBJ1-1
V: TRBV7-9
D: -
size: -

DNA: TGTGCCAGCAGTGAATACGACAGTGAAGCTTTCTTT
CDR3: CASSEYDSEAFF
J: TRBJ1-1
V: TRBV25-1
D: -
size: -

DNA: TGTGCCAGCAGGTCCCGGGGTTACGAGCAGTACTTC
CDR3: CASRSRGYEQYF
J: TRBJ2-7
V: TRBV28
D: -
size: -

DNA: TGTGCCAGCAGTTTAGTTGGTCGTGGCCAGCCCCAGCATTTT
CDR3: CASSLVGRGQPQHF
J: TRBJ1-5
V: TRBV27
D: -
size: once

DNA: TGCGCCAGCAGCGTGGAGGGCGGGGAGACCCAGTACTTC
CDR3: CASSVEGGETQYF
J: TRBJ2-5
V: TRBV5-1
D: -
size: -

DNA: TGTGCCTGGAGCTCCCGCAATGAGCAGTTCTTC
CDR3: CAWSSRNEQFF
J: TRBJ2-1
V: TRBV30
D: -
size: -

DNA: TGTGCCAGCAGCTTAGTTCCATCTAACTATGGCTACACCTTC
CDR3: CASSLVPSNYGYTF
J: TRBJ1-2
V: TRBV11-2
D: -
size: -

DNA: TGTGCCAGCAGCGATATCCCTCAGGACCAGTACTTC
CDR3: CASSDIPQDQYF
J: TRBJ2-5
V: TRBV6-6
D: -
size: once

DNA: TGTGCCAGCAGACAAAACCGGGACAGCTATGGCTACACCTTC
CDR3: CASRQNRDSYGYTF
J: TRBJ1-2
V: TRBV6-5
D: TRBD1
size: -

DNA: TGTGCCAGCAGCCCCGACCGGCTCTCTCTCTATGGCTACACCTTC
CDR3: CASSPDRLSLYGYTF
J: TRBJ1-2
V: TRBV7-9
D: -
size: -

DNA: TGCGCCAGCAGCGGTGTGGACAGTAACAATGAGCAGTTCTTC
CDR3: CASSGVDSNNEQFF
J: TRBJ2-1
V: TRBV5-1
D: -
size: -

DNA: TGCAGCGTTGAATCGAACTATGGCTACACCTTC
CDR3: CSVESNYGYTF
J: TRBJ1-2
V: TRBV29-1
D: -
size: -

DNA: TGCAGCGTTGAGGCAGCCCCGAACACTGAAGCTTTCTTT
CDR3: CSVEAAPNTEAFF
J: TRBJ1-1
V: TRBV29-1
D: -
size: -

DNA: TGTGCCAGCAGACAACCCCAAGAGACCCAGTACTTC
CDR3: CASRQPQETQYF
J: TRBJ2-5
V: TRBV2
D: -
size: -

DNA: TGCGCCAGCAGCTTGGCTGGGCAGGGGGCATACATTCAGTACTTC
CDR3: CASSLAGQGAYIQYF
J: TRBJ2-4
V: TRBV5-1
D: TRBD1
size: few

DNA: TGTGCCAGCAGCAAGACTAGCGGGGGGGTCACCGGGGAGCTGTTTTTT
CDR3: CASSKTSGGVTGELFF
J: TRBJ2-2
V: TRBV5-4
D: TRBD2
size: -

DNA: TGTGCCAGCAGTGACCAAGTGGCAGGGAAGGACGAGCAGTACTTC
CDR3: CASSDQVAGKDEQYF
J: TRBJ2-7
V: TRBV6-1
D: -
size: once

DNA: TGTGCCAGCAGTCGTGACAGGGGGGAGTGGTGGAACACTGAAGCTTTCTTT
CDR3: CASSRDRGEWWNTEAFF
J: TRBJ1-1
V: TRBV27
D: TRBD1
size: -

DNA: TGTGCCAGTAGCCAACAGAGAAATCAGCCCCAGCATTTT
CDR3: CASSQQRNQPQHF
J: TRBJ1-5
V: TRBV19
D: -
size: -